Shown below are 10 T cell receptor beta chains from a single sample sequenced in a study of T cell responses to AZD1222 COVID-19 vaccine. TCRdb keeps only in-frame clones here, not all; method: immunoSEQ multiplex PCR. This repertoire shows approximately 150,000 clones, around 95% found once; its top ten account for around 1.3%. Source: peripheral blood, taken on day 0 of AZD1222 vaccination. The source of these receptors is an adult in good health.

V gene TRBV10-3 combines with J gene TRBJ1-1; D perhaps matches TRBD1 (5 bases). V dropped 6 bases and J dropped 4 bases, with 9 bases sitting between them. The CDR3 loop spans 12 amino acids. CDR1 is ENHRY, CDR2 SYGVKD, per germline. CDR3 nucleotide sequence: TGTGCCATCAGGAGGGGCGGCACTGAAGCTTTCTTT. Translating gives CAIRRGGTEAFF.

The rearrangement joins TRBV18 to TRBJ2-1; 13 bases agree with TRBD2. Germline assignment: CDR1 KGHSH and CDR2 LQKENI. The CDR3 covers 16 residues. After removal of 6 bases from V and 3 bases from J, the junction contained 5 bases not matched to a gene. CDR3 sequence: CASSRTSGSNYNEQFF. CDR3 bases: TGTGCCAGCTCCCGGACTAGCGGGAGCAACTACAATGAGCAGTTCTTC.

The rearrangement uses TRBV10-3 and TRBJ2-2, with a possible D match to TRBD1 (6 bases). Germline V lookup: CDR1 ENHRY, CDR2 SYGVKD. Trimming took off 3 bases at V and 7 bases at J, with 12 bases between the two ends. The CDR3 has 14 residues. For the CDR3, the DNA is TGTGCCATCAGTGACCAGGGGTCGGGCGGGGAGCTGTTTTTT. Its protein is CAISDQGSGGELFF.

J is TRBJ1-3 and V is TRBV7-9; TRBD1 aligns across 7 bases. J was trimmed by 0 bases and V by 5 bases; bases with no gene match: 4. The CDR3 contains 15 residues. The germline V gene encodes CDR1 SEHNR and CDR2 FQNEAQ (reference sequence). As DNA, the CDR3 is TGTGCCAGCAGCCCCAGGGGGGGCTCTGGAAACACCATATATTTT. This gives the protein CASSPRGGSGNTIYF.

The rearrangement uses TRBV6-2 or TRBV6-3 and TRBJ2-1; the D is unclear. Germline CDR1 reads MNHEY; CDR2 reads SVGEGT. V shed 3 bases and J shed 1 base, with 10 bases lying between them. The CDR3 loop spans 15 amino acids. The CDR3 protein is CASSYSLLSYNEQFF. CDR3 sequence (DNA): TGTGCCAGCAGTTATTCCCTTCTTTCCTACAATGAGCAGTTCTTC.

This chain uses TRBV2 with TRBJ1-6; TRBD1 aligns across 11 bases. V lost 8 bases, J lost 6 bases, and 0 bases stayed unmatched. Germline V CDR1 and CDR2: SNHLY, FYNNEI. The CDR3 extends over 13 amino acids. CDR3 amino acids: CASGQGANSPLHF. The CDR3 DNA reads as TGTGCCAGCGGACAGGGGGCTAATTCACCCCTCCACTTT.

The J gene is TRBJ2-4, the V gene TRBV7-2, with a weak D call TRBD2 (5 bases). With 4 bases removed from V and 11 bases from J, the gap between germline ends came to 18 bases. CDR1 is SGHTA, CDR2 FQGNSA, per germline. The CDR3 length is 14 residues. CDR3: CASSSGGPKVLQYF. The CDR3 DNA is TGTGCCAGCAGCTCCGGCGGGCCCAAGGTGCTTCAGTACTTC.

This rearrangement joins TRBV30 to TRBJ1-4; no definite D call. V was pared by 0 bases and J by 8 bases, with 10 bases between. Germline V lookup: CDR1 GTSNPN, CDR2 SVGIG (reference sequence). The length of the CDR3 is 13 residues. In DNA form, the CDR3 reads TGTGCCTGGAGTGTACCCGTTGTGGAAAAACTGTTTTTT. Translating it yields CAWSVPVVEKLFF.

The chain combines TRBV19 with TRBJ1-5; no clear D. Germline loops: CDR1 LNHDA, CDR2 SQIVND (reference sequence). The V end was cut by 3 bases, the J end by 1 base, with 13 bases between. The CDR3 extends over 16 amino acids. The CDR3 sequence: CASSMTGDKSNQPQHF. In DNA form, the CDR3 reads TGTGCCAGTAGTATGACGGGCGACAAAAGCAATCAGCCCCAGCATTTT.

The chain is built from TRBV5-1 and TRBJ1-6; weak D call: TRBD1 (5 bases). The V gene lost 5 bases and the J gene lost 12 bases, with 27 bases spanning the gap. Germline lookup yields CDR1 SGHRS and CDR2 YFSETQ. CDR3 length: 17 amino acids. Written as DNA, the CDR3 is TGCGCCAGCAGTCTTGGGACGGCCGGAACCCTAATTCAACCCCTCCACTTT. Protein product: CASSLGTAGTLIQPLHF.